This T cell receptor beta chain was sequenced during a study of PD-1 blockade in classical Hodgkin lymphoma. As to time point: cycle 4 day 1 (C4D1), after more than five weeks of nivolumab. The patients all showed relapse after autologous stem cell transplantation, while their brentuximab vedotin exposure varied. This clone was detected once. Germline V CDR1 and CDR2: SGHVS, FQNEAQ. The V gene lost 1 base and the J gene lost 4 bases, with 11 bases spanning the gap. The CDR3 is 14 amino acids. TCRdb keeps only in-frame clones here, not all; method: immunoSEQ multiplex PCR. The sample holds 90,000 to 110,000 clones, roughly nine tenths seen once.

The V gene is TRBV7-8, the J gene TRBJ2-7; the D gene could be TRBD1 or TRBD2 (6 bases each). This sequence was found in a human donor with classical Hodgkin lymphoma. Source: peripheral blood mononuclear cells (PBMCs), taken before the fourth cycle of nivolumab. CDR3 in DNA: TGTGCCAGCAGCTTAGGTACAGGGACTTACGAGCAGTACTTC. Translation: CASSLGTGTYEQYF. Full variable domain (rest looked up from reference TRBV7-8 and TRBJ2-7): GAGVSQSPRYKVAKRGQDVALRCDPISGHVSLFWYQQALGQGPEFLTYFQNEAQLDKSGLPSDRFFAERPEGSVSTLKIQRTQQEDSAVYLCASSLGTGTYEQYFGPGTRLTVT.